What follows are 20 T cell receptor beta chains derived from one specimen sequenced in a study of metastatic and nonmetastatic thyroid tumors. Every patient underwent thyroid surgery untreated. TCRdb re-clonotyped the PCR reads via MiXCR. The sample contains tens of thousands of clones, about 18% of which appear only once. Sample: blood. These receptors were taken from a male donor with papillary thyroid cancer or a benign thyroid nodule (not recorded which). Some clones in this sample may be carry-over from other donors' samples.

This clone was recorded a few times. The chain combines TRBV5-4 with TRBJ2-5; D possibly corresponds to TRBD1 (6 bases). Germline CDR1 reads SGHNT; CDR2 reads YYREEE (reference sequence). The V end lost 4 bases, the J end lost 1 base, and 11 bases lay between the germline ends. The CDR3 sequence is 14 residues long. The CDR3 nucleotides are TGTGCCAGCAGCCCCGGGACATCCCAAGAGACCCAGTACTTC. This encodes CASSPGTSQETQYF.

This clone was seen ten or more times. With a much larger clone just one base away, this may be a read error. V and J are TRBV6-5 and TRBJ2-3; a weak D match, TRBD1 (5 bases). This CDR3 spans 14 amino acids. CDR1 is MNHEY and CDR2 is SVGAGI in the germline V gene. The ends were cut back, 0 bases at V and 6 bases at J, with 10 bases in the middle. This CDR3 is CASSYSTDPDTQYF. CDR3 DNA: TGTGCCAGCAGTTACTCGACAGATCCTGATACGCAGTATTTT.

This clone showed up just a few times. The chain recombines TRBV6-1 with TRBJ2-3; 8 bases match TRBD2. Trimming removed 3 bases from V and 7 bases from J; junction bases left unmatched: 9. Germline loops: CDR1 MNHNS, CDR2 SASEGT. This CDR3 has 15 residues. The CDR3 DNA follows: TGTGCCAGCAGTGACGTTAGCGGGATCTCATATACGCAGTATTTT. This encodes CASSDVSGISYTQYF.

This clone appeared many times. The chain links TRBV5-4 to TRBJ2-5; perhaps TRBD1 as D (5 bases). CDR3 size: 14 residues. Trimming removed 2 bases at V and 4 bases at J, with 12 bases between. From germline, CDR1 is SGHNT and CDR2 YYREEE (reference sequence). CDR3: CASSFKMQGETQYF. The CDR3 DNA is TGTGCCAGCAGCTTTAAGATGCAGGGAGAGACCCAGTACTTC.

The chain has TRBV2 and TRBJ2-3, with TRBD2 matching 12 bases. Trimming took 8 bases from V and 4 from J; bases not matched to a gene: 4. The CDR3 loop spans 14 amino acids. The germline V gene has CDR1 SNHLY and CDR2 FYNNEI. The chain's CDR3 is CASGGLAGSDTQYF. CDR3 DNA: TGTGCCAGCGGAGGACTAGCGGGGTCAGATACGCAGTATTTT.

The sample holds many counts of this clone. This sequence joins TRBV19 and TRBJ2-7, with D perhaps TRBD1 (6 bases). Germline V gene data show CDR1 as LNHDA and CDR2 as SQIVND (reference sequence). The V end lost 6 bases, the J end lost 2 bases, and 14 bases lay between the germline ends. The CDR3 spans 14 residues. The CDR3 is CASSENREPYEQYF. CDR3 DNA: TGTGCCAGTAGCGAGAACAGGGAACCCTACGAGCAGTACTTC.

Only a few counts were recorded for this clone. The CDR3: CASRRHKGTAFSYEQYF. CDR3 coding DNA: TGTGCCAGCAGACGTCACAAAGGGACAGCATTCTCCTACGAGCAGTACTTC. The genes are TRBV6-2 or TRBV6-3 and TRBJ2-7; 7 bases map to TRBD1. V dropped 6 bases and J dropped 0; count of bases not matched to a gene: 14. In germline, CDR1 is MNHEY, CDR2 SVGEGT. CDR3 length equals 17 residues.

About this clone: This may stem from a read error, because a much larger clone lies one nucleotide away. This sample also contains other DNA sequences that code for the same CDR3. This chain connects TRBV14 to TRBJ2-5, with D unresolved. Germline V gives CDR1 SGHDN, CDR2 FVKESK. The CDR3 sequence is 17 residues long. Trimming removed 6 bases from V and 5 bases from J, with 25 bases in between. The CDR3: CASRPPIALRDWETQYF. The CDR3 DNA follows: TGTGCCAGCAGACCCCCGATTGCTTTGCGTGATTGGGAGACCCAGTACTTC. Drawing the rest from reference TRBV14 and TRBJ2-5, the complete variable domain is EAGVTQFPSHSVIEKGQTVTLRCDPISGHDNLYWYRRVMGKEIKFLLHFVKESKQDESGMPNNRFLAERTGGTYSTLKVQPAELEDSGVYFCASRPPIALRDWETQYFGPGTRLLVL.

Within the sample, this clone is medium-sized. CDR3 nucleotides: TGTGCCAGCAGTCGAATCCCGGACGGTAACACTGAAGCTTTCTTT. Protein sequence: CASSRIPDGNTEAFF. The chain is built from TRBV6-1 and TRBJ1-1; D gene uncertain. CDR1 MNHNS and CDR2 SASEGT come from the germline V gene. Trimming took 5 bases from V and 2 from J, leaving 15 bases between them. CDR3 length: 15 amino acids.

This clone was seen repeatedly, ten times or more. This chain links TRBV19 with TRBJ2-3; 9 bases are a match to TRBD2. Germline lookup yields CDR1 LNHDA and CDR2 SQIVND (reference sequence). This CDR3 comprises 16 residues. V dropped 4 bases and J dropped 3; count of bases not matched to a gene: 8. The CDR3 sequence: CASSSISGGPTDTQYF. CDR3 nucleotides: TGTGCCAGTAGTAGCATCAGCGGGGGGCCTACAGATACGCAGTATTTT.

The rearrangement joins TRBV20-1 to TRBJ1-2; D possibly corresponds to TRBD1 (6 bases). The V end was cut by 6 bases, the J end by 7 bases, with 21 bases between. Germline V CDR1 and CDR2: DFQATT, SNEGSKA (reference sequence). CDR3 length: 14 residues. The CDR3 coding sequence is TGCAGTGCGTTCATCCCGGGACAAAACAGTGGCTACACCTTC. It encodes CSAFIPGQNSGYTF.

This clone has just one count. This rearrangement joins TRBV11-2 to TRBJ2-5, with 8 bases matching TRBD2. CDR1 and CDR2 from the germline V gene are SGHAT and FQNNGV. This CDR3 spans 16 amino acids. Losses at the gene ends were 7 bases for V and 5 bases for J; bases not matched to a gene: 15. The CDR3 loop reads CASIWTIGRAEETQYF. DNA of the CDR3: TGTGCCAGCATCTGGACGATCGGGAGGGCCGAGGAGACCCAGTACTTC. The full variable domain, in which reference TRBV11-2 and TRBJ2-5 provide the parts outside the CDR3, is EAGVAQSPRYKIIEKRQSVAFWCNPISGHATLYWYQQILGQGPKLLIQFQNNGVVDDSQLPKDRFSAERLKGVDSTLKIQPAKLEDSAVYLCASIWTIGRAEETQYFGPGTRLLVL.

This clone was detected many times. The V gene is TRBV15, the J gene TRBJ1-4; 10 bases map to TRBD1. The CDR3 consists of 16 residues. Germline V gene data show CDR1 as LNHNV and CDR2 as YYDKDF (reference sequence). J gave up 8 bases and V 3 bases, and 9 bases lay outside the gene matches. The CDR3 reads CATSSLRGQGFEKLFF. CDR3 coding DNA: TGTGCCACCAGCAGCTTGCGGGGACAGGGGTTCGAAAAACTGTTTTTT. The full variable domain, with the rest looked up from reference TRBV15 and TRBJ1-4, is DAMVIQNPRYQVTQFGKPVTLSCSQTLNHNVMYWYQQKSSQAPKLLFHYYDKDFNNEADTPDNFQSRRPNTSFCFLDIRSPGLGDTAMYLCATSSLRGQGFEKLFFGSGTQLSVL.

This clone was picked up a small number of times. V usage is TRBV6-5 and J usage is TRBJ2-3; D gene ambiguous. Trimming took 4 bases from V and 4 from J, leaving 15 bases between them. The germline V gene has CDR1 MNHEY and CDR2 SVGAGI. The CDR3 spans 15 residues. Written as DNA, the CDR3 is TGTGCCAGCAGTTCCTCGGGTGGCAACTCAGATACGCAGTATTTT. Translating it yields CASSSSGGNSDTQYF.

The V call is TRBV5-1, the J call TRBJ1-3; D uncertain. V gave up 5 bases and J gave up 0 bases, with 3 bases separating them. The germline CDR1 and CDR2 sequences are SGHRS and YFSETQ. This CDR3 is built from 12 residues. CDR3 amino acids: CASRGSGNTIYF. The CDR3 DNA reads TGCGCCAGCAGAGGCTCTGGAAACACCATATATTTT.

This clone has more than one count but fewer than ten. Possible read error: a much larger clone is one base away. J is TRBJ2-2 and V is TRBV3-1; possibly TRBD2 for D (5 bases). Germline CDR1 reads LGHDT; CDR2 reads YNNKEL (reference sequence). This CDR3 has 13 amino acids. CDR3: CASIQLDAGELFF. CDR3 bases: TGTGCCAGCATCCAACTAGACGCCGGGGAGCTGTTTTTT.

This chain links TRBV7-2 with TRBJ2-3; D call uncertain. This CDR3 has 13 residues. Germline assignment: CDR1 SGHTA and CDR2 FQGNSA. V dropped 2 bases and J dropped 0 bases, with 3 bases sitting between them. DNA of the CDR3: TGTGCCAGCAGCTTATCTAGCACAGATACGCAGTATTTT. Translation: CASSLSSTDTQYF.

This clone has just a few counts. The chain couples TRBV10-2 to TRBJ2-7; D not certain. The CDR3 sequence is 13 residues long. V dropped 7 bases and J dropped 1 base, with 11 bases sitting between them. Germline CDR1 is WSHSY and CDR2 is SAAADI. The CDR3 nucleotides read TGCGCCAGCATACAAGTGAGTTCCTACGAGCAGTACTTC. Encoded protein: CASIQVSSYEQYF.

This clone has at least ten counts. The chain is built from TRBV19 and TRBJ1-1; D ambiguous. Germline CDR1 reads LNHDA; CDR2 reads SQIVND (reference sequence). Between the trimmed V and J ends, which lost 4 bases and 1 base, there was a span of 13 bases. This CDR3 contains 15 residues. The CDR3 region has the DNA TGTGCCAGTAGTACCCCGTCGATGGGGAACACTGAAGCTTTCTTT. Translated: CASSTPSMGNTEAFF.

This clone was counted at least ten times. The chain combines TRBV5-1 with TRBJ1-1; D gene uncertain. CDR1 is SGHRS, CDR2 YFSETQ, per germline. The CDR3 sequence is 15 residues long. V was pared by 1 base and J by 0 bases, with 10 bases between. DNA for the CDR3: TGCGCCAGCAGCTTGCGGGGTGGAATGAACACTGAAGCTTTCTTT. It is translated as CASSLRGGMNTEAFF.